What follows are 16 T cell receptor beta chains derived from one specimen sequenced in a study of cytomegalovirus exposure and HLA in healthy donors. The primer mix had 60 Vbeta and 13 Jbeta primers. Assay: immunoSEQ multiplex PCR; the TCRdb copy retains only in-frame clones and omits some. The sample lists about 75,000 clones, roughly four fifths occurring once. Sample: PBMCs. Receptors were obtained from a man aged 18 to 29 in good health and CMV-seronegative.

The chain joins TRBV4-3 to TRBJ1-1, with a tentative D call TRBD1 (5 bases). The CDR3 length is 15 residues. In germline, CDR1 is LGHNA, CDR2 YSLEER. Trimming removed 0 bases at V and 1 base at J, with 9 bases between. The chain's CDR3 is CASSQDRQGNTEAFF. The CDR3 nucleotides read TGCGCCAGCAGCCAAGATCGGCAGGGGAACACTGAAGCTTTCTTT.

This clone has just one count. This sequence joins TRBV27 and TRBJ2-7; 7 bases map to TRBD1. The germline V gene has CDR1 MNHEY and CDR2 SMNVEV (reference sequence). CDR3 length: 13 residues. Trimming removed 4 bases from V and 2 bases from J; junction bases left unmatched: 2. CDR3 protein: CASSWTGTYEQYF. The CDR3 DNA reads TGTGCCAGCAGTTGGACAGGTACCTACGAGCAGTACTTC.

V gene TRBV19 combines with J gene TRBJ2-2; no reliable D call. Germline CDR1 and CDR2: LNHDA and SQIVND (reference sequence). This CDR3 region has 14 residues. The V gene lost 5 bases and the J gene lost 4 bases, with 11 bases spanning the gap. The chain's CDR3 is CASSEDSTTGELFF. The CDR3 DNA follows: TGTGCCAGTAGTGAGGATTCGACCACCGGGGAGCTGTTTTTT.

This CDR3 reads CASSRKGGDHQPQHF. The CDR3 nucleotides read TGTGCCAGTAGTAGGAAAGGGGGCGATCATCAGCCCCAGCATTTT. The genes are TRBV19 and TRBJ1-5, with 7 bases identical to TRBD1. The CDR3 totals 15 residues. CDR1 is LNHDA, CDR2 SQIVND, per germline (reference sequence). The junction had 8 bases not matched to a gene; V was cut back by 4 bases and J by 5 bases.

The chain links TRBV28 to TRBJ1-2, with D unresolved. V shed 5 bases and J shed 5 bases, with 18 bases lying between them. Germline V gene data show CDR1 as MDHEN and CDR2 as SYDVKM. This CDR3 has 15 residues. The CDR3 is CASSPRKLDLYGYTF. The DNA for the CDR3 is TGTGCCAGCAGTCCCCGTAAACTTGATCTATATGGCTACACCTTC.

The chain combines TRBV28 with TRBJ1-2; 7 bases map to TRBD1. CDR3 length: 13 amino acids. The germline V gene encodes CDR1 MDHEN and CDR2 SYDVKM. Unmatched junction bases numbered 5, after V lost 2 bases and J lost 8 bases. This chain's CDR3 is CASSLTGERGYTF. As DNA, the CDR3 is TGTGCCAGCAGTTTAACAGGGGAAAGGGGCTACACCTTC.

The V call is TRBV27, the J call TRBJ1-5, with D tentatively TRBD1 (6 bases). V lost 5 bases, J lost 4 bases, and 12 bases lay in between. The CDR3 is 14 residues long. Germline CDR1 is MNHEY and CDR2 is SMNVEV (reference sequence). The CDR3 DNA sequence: TGTGCCAGCAGTCCGCGGACAGATAATCAGCCCCAGCATTTT. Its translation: CASSPRTDNQPQHF.

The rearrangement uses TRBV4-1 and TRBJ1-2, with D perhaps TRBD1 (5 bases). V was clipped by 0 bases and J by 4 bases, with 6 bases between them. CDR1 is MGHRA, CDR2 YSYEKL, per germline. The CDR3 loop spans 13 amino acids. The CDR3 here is CASSQDGGYGYTF. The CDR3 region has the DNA TGCGCCAGCAGCCAAGACGGGGGCTATGGCTACACCTTC.

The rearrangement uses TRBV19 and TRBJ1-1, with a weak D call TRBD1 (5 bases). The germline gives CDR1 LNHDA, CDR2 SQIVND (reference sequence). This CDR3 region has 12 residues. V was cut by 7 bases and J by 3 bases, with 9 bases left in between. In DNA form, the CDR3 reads TGTGCCAGTAAACGGGGGGACACTGAAGCTTTCTTT. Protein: CASKRGDTEAFF.

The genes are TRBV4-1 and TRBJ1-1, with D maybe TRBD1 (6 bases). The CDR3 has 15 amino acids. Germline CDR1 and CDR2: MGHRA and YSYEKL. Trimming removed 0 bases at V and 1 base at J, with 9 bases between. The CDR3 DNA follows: TGCGCCAGCAGCCAAGATCGGGGGGCGAACACTGAAGCTTTCTTT. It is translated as CASSQDRGANTEAFF.

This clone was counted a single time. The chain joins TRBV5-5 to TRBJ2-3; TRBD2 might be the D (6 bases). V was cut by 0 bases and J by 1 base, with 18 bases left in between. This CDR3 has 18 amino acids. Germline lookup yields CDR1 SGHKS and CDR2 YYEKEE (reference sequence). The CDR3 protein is CASSLVGSNSRGTDTQYF. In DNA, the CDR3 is TGTGCCAGCAGCTTGGTCGGGAGTAATTCCAGGGGCACAGATACGCAGTATTTT.

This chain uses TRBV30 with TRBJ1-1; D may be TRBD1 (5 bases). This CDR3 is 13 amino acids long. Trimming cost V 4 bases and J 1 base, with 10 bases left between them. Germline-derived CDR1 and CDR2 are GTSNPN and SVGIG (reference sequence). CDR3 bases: TGTGCCTGGAACGGACACACGAACACTGAAGCTTTCTTT. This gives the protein CAWNGHTNTEAFF.

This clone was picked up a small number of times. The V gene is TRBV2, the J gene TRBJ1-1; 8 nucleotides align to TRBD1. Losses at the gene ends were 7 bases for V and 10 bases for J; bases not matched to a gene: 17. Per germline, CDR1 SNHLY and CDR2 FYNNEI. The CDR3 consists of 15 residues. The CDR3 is CASTSPGGRGLGAFF. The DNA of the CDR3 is TGTGCCAGCACATCCCCAGGGGGCAGGGGTCTTGGAGCTTTCTTT.

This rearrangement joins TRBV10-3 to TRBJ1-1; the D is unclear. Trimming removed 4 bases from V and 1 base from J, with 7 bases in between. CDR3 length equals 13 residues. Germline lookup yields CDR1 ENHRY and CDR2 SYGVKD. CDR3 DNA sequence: TGTGCCATCAGTGCCCCAGGGAACACTGAAGCTTTCTTT. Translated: CAISAPGNTEAFF.

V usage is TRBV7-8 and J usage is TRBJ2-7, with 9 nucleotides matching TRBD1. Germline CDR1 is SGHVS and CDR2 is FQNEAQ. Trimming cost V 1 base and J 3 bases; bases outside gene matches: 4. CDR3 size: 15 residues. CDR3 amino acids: CASSLGTGQGYEQYF. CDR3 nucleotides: TGTGCCAGCAGCTTAGGTACGGGACAGGGCTACGAGCAGTACTTC. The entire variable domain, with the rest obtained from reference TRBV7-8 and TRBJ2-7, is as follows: GAGVSQSPRYKVAKRGQDVALRCDPISGHVSLFWYQQALGQGPEFLTYFQNEAQLDKSGLPSDRFFAERPEGSVSTLKIQRTQQEDSAVYLCASSLGTGQGYEQYFGPGTRLTVT.

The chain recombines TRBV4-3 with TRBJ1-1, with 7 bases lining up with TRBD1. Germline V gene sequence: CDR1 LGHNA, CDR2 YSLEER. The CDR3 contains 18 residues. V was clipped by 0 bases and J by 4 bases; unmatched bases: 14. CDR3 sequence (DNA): TGCGCCAGCAGCCAAGACCCACCGACAGGGACTCTCGTCACTGAAGCTTTCTTT. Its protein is CASSQDPPTGTLVTEAFF.